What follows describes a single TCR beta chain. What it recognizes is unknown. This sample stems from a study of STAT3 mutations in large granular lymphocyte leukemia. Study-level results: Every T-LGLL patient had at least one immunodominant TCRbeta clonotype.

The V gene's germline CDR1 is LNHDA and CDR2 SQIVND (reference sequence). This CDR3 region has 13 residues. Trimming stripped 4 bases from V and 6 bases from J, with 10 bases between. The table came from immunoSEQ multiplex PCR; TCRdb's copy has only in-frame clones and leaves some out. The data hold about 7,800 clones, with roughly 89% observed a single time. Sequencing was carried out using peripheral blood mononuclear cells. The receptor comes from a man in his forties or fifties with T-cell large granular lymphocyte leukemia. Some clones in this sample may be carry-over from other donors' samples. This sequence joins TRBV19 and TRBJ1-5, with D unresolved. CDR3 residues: CASSKTDFQPQHF. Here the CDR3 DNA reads TGTGCCAGTAGTAAAACAGATTTTCAGCCCCAGCATTTT.